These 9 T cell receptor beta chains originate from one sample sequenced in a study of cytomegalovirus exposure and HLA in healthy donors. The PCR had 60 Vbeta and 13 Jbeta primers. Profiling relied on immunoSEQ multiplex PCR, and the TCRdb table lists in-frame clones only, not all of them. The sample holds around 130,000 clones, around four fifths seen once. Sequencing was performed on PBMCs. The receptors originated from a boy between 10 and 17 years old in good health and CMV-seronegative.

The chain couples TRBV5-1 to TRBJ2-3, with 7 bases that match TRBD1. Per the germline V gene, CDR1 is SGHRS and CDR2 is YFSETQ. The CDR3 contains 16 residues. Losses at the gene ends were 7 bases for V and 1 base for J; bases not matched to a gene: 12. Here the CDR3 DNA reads TGCGCCAGCGGCCTGGGGGACAGTTTTCGCACAGATACGCAGTATTTT. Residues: CASGLGDSFRTDTQYF.

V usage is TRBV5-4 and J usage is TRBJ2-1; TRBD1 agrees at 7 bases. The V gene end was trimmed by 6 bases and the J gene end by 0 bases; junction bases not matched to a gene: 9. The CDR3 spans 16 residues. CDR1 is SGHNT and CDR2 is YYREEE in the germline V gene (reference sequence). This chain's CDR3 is CASIKTGSGSYNEQFF. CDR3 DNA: TGTGCCAGCATCAAGACAGGGTCGGGCTCCTACAATGAGCAGTTCTTC.

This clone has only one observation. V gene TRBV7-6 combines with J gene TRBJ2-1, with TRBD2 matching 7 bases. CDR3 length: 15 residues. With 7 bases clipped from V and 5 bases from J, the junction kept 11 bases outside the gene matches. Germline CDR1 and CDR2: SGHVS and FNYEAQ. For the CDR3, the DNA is TGTGCCAGCACCACCGACGGAGCGGGAAACAATGAGCAGTTCTTC. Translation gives CASTTDGAGNNEQFF.

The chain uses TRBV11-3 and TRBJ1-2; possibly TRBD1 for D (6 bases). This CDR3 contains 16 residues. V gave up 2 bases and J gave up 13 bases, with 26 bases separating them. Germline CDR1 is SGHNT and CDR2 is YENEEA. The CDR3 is CASSLRRGQCPKNRTF. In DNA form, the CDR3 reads TGTGCCAGCAGCTTAAGAAGGGGACAATGCCCTAAAAATCGCACCTTC.

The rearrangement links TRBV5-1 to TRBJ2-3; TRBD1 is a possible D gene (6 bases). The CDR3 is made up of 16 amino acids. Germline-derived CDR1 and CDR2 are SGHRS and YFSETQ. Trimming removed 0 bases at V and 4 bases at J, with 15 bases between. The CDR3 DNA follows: TGCGCCAGCAGCTTGGGTGTGACAGGAGACCCAGATACGCAGTATTTT. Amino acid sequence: CASSLGVTGDPDTQYF.

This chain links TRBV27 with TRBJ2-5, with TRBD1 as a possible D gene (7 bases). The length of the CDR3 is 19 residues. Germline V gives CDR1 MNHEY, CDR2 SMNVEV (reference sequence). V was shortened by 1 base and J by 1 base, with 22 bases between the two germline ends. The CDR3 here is CASSLWPPKGRGAQETQYF. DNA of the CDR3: TGTGCCAGCAGTTTATGGCCCCCTAAGGGCAGGGGGGCCCAAGAGACCCAGTACTTC.

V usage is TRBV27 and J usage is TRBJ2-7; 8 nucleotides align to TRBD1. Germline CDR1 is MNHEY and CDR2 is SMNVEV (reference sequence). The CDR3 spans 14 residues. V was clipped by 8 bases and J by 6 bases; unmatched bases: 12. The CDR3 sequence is CASFEFPGGGEQYF. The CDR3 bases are TGTGCCAGCTTTGAATTCCCAGGGGGCGGCGAGCAGTACTTC.

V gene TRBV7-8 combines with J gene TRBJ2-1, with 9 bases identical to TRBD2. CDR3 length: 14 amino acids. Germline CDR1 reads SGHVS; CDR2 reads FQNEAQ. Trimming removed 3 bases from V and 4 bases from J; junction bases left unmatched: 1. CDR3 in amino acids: CASSFLAGYNEQFF. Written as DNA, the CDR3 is TGTGCCAGCAGCTTTCTAGCGGGGTACAATGAGCAGTTCTTC.

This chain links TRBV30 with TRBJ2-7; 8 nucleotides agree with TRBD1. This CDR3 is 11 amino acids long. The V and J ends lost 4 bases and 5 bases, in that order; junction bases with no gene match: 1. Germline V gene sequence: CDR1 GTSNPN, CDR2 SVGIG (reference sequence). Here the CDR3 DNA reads TGTGCCTGGAACAGGGGGAACGAGCAGTACTTC. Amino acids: CAWNRGNEQYF.